These T cell receptor beta chains were read from a single sample in a study of graft-versus-host responses after intestinal transplantation. Here immunoSEQ multiplex PCR was the method, and the copy in TCRdb shows in-frame clones only, minus some. Of some 8,500 clones in the sample, around 90% were seen once. This specimen consisted of PBMCs, obtained roughly 32 days after intestinal transplant. The source of these receptors is a human patient who received an intestinal transplant, so some T cells may come from the graft donor. The CDR3 runs from the conserved cysteine through the conserved F or W. A D gene is named only where the DNA matches it firmly.

V gene: TRBV4-1
D gene: TRBD1
J gene: TRBJ1-2
CDR3 protein: CASSQFSDRASNYGYTF

V gene: TRBV2
D gene: .
J gene: TRBJ1-5
CDR3 protein: CASRGRVYQPQHF

V gene: TRBV7-2
D gene: .
J gene: TRBJ2-2
CDR3 protein: CASSLEGYDTGELFF

V gene: TRBV7-8
D gene: TRBD2
J gene: TRBJ2-7
CDR3 protein: CASSLGTGGEQYF

V gene: TRBV7-9
D gene: .
J gene: TRBJ1-2
CDR3 protein: CASSSSRSEYGYTF

V gene: TRBV4-1
D gene: .
J gene: TRBJ2-7
CDR3 protein: CASSQGGGTEQYF

V gene: TRBV2
D gene: TRBD2
J gene: TRBJ2-1
CDR3 protein: CASSEPKGLAGAPYNEQFF

V gene: TRBV4-2
D gene: .
J gene: TRBJ2-7
CDR3 protein: CASSQAGDYEQYF

V gene: TRBV25-1
D gene: .
J gene: TRBJ1-2
CDR3 protein: CASTPGLANYGYTF

V gene: TRBV7-6
D gene: TRBD1
J gene: TRBJ2-2
CDR3 protein: CASSFDPGQVANTGELFF

V gene: TRBV18
D gene: .
J gene: TRBJ1-4
CDR3 protein: CASSPHSRQINEKLFF

V gene: TRBV25-1
D gene: .
J gene: TRBJ2-2
CDR3 protein: CASSESGQRYSNTGELFF

V gene: TRBV4-1
D gene: .
J gene: TRBJ2-1
CDR3 protein: CASSQGGGVVEQFF

V gene: TRBV7-9
D gene: .
J gene: TRBJ1-3
CDR3 protein: CASSLETGGSGNTIYF

V gene: TRBV2
D gene: .
J gene: TRBJ1-5
CDR3 protein: CASSAIPTDNQPQHF

V gene: TRBV7-1
D gene: .
J gene: TRBJ2-7
CDR3 protein: CASSFTSYEQYF

V gene: TRBV29-1
D gene: .
J gene: TRBJ1-1
CDR3 protein: CSDGQNTEAFF

V gene: TRBV2
D gene: .
J gene: TRBJ1-4
CDR3 protein: CASSEAHRVDEKLFF

V gene: TRBV4-1
D gene: .
J gene: TRBJ2-5
CDR3 protein: CASSKLASKETQYF

V gene: TRBV7-9
D gene: .
J gene: TRBJ2-7
CDR3 protein: CASKPLYEQYF

V gene: TRBV27
D gene: .
J gene: TRBJ1-5
CDR3 protein: CASSLTGDQPQHF

V gene: TRBV14
D gene: .
J gene: TRBJ2-3
CDR3 protein: CASSQGTIAQYF

V gene: TRBV9
D gene: TRBD1
J gene: TRBJ1-2
CDR3 protein: CASSPNRGLLYGYTF

V gene: TRBV15
D gene: .
J gene: TRBJ2-7
CDR3 protein: CATSRDLGVNEQYF

V gene: TRBV27
D gene: .
J gene: TRBJ2-3
CDR3 protein: CASSPQDYPGQADTQYF

V gene: TRBV9
D gene: .
J gene: TRBJ2-5
CDR3 protein: CASSVSGAPGPQETQYF

V gene: TRBV4-2
D gene: TRBD2
J gene: TRBJ2-1
CDR3 protein: CASSQVVAGGPDEQFF